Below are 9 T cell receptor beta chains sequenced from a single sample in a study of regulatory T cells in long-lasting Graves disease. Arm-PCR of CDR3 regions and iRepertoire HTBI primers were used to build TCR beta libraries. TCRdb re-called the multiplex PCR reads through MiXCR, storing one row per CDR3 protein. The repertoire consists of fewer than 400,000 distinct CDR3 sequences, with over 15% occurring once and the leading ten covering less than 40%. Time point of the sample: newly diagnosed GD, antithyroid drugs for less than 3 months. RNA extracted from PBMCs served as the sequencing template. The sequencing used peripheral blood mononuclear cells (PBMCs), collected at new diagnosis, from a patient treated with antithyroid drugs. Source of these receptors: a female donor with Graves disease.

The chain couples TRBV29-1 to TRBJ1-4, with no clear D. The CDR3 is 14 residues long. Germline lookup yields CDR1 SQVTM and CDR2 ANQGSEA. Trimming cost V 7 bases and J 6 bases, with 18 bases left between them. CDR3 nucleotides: TGCAGCGCCCTGACACACGGGTGGGATGAAAAACTGTTTTTT. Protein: CSALTHGWDEKLFF.

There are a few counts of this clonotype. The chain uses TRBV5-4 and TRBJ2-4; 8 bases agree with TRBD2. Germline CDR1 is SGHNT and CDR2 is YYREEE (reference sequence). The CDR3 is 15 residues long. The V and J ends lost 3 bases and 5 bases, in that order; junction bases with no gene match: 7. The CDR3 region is CASSSDGRGENIQYF. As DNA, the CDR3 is TGTGCCAGCAGCTCAGACGGGCGGGGGGAAAACATTCAGTACTTC.

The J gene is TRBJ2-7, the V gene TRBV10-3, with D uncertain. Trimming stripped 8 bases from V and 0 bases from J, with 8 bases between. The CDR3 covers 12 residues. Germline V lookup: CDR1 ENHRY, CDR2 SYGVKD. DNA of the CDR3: TGTGCCATCGGAGCCAGCTCCTACGAGCAGTACTTC. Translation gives CAIGASSYEQYF.

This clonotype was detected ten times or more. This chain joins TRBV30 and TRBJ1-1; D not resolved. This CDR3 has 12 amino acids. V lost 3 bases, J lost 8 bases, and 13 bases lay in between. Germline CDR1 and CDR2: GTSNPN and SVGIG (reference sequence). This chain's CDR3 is CAWRERSYEAFF. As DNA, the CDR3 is TGTGCCTGGAGAGAAAGAAGTTACGAAGCTTTCTTT.

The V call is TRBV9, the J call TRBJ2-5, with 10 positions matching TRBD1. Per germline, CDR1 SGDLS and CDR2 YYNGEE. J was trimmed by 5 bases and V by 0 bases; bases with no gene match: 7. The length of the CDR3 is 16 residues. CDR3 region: CASSVGSGQGIETQYF. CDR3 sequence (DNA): TGTGCCAGCAGCGTAGGGTCGGGACAGGGGATCGAGACCCAGTACTTC.

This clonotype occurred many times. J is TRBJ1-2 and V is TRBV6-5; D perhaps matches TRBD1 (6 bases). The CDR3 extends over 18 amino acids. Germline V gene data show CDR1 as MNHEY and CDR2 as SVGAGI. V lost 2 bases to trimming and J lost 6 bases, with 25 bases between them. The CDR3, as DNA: TGTGCCAGCAGTTACGGAGGAGCACCCAAACGGGGGGCCGATGGCTACACCTTC. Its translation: CASSYGGAPKRGADGYTF.

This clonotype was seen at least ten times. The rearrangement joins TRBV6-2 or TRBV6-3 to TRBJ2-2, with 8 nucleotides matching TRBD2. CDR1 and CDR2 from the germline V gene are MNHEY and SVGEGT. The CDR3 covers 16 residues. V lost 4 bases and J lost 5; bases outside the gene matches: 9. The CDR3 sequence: CASSSLGTRGTGELFF. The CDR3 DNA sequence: TGTGCCAGCAGTTCCTTGGGGACTAGGGGGACCGGGGAGCTGTTTTTT.

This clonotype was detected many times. The CDR3: CASSWNRVNVYEQYF. DNA for the CDR3: TGTGCCAGCAGCTGGAACAGGGTGAACGTTTACGAGCAGTACTTC. This chain uses TRBV5-5 with TRBJ2-7, with D possibly matching TRBD1 (6 bases). Trimming took off 3 bases at V and 4 bases at J, with 17 bases between the two ends. Germline values: CDR1 SGHKS, CDR2 YYEKEE (reference sequence). This CDR3 is built from 15 residues.

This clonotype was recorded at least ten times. The CDR3 DNA reads TGTGCCAGCAGCTATGAGACAGTCCAAGAGACCCAGTACTTC. Protein product: CASSYETVQETQYF. The chain is built from TRBV7-9 and TRBJ2-5; a possible D gene is TRBD1 (5 bases). Trimming took off 4 bases at V and 1 base at J, with 10 bases between the two ends. In germline, CDR1 is SEHNR, CDR2 FQNEAQ (reference sequence). This CDR3 has 14 residues. Combining the CDR3 with reference TRBV7-9 and TRBJ2-5 gives the whole variable domain DTGVSQNPRHKITKRGQNVTFRCDPISEHNRLYWYRQTLGQGPEFLTYFQNEAQLEKSRLLSDRFSAERPKGSFSTLEIQRTEQGDSAMYLCASSYETVQETQYFGPGTRLLVL.